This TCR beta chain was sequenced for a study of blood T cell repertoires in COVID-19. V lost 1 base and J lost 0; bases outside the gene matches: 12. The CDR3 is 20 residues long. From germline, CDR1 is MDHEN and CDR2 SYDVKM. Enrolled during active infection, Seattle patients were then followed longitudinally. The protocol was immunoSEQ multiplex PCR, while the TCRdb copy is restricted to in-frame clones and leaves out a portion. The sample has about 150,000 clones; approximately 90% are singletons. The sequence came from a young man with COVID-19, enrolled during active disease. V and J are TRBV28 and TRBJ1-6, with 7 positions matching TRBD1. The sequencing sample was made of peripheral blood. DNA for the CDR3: TGTGCCAGCAGTTTATACCTCCTAGGGGGGACAGTCTCCTATAATTCACCCCTCCACTTT. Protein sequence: CASSLYLLGGTVSYNSPLHF.